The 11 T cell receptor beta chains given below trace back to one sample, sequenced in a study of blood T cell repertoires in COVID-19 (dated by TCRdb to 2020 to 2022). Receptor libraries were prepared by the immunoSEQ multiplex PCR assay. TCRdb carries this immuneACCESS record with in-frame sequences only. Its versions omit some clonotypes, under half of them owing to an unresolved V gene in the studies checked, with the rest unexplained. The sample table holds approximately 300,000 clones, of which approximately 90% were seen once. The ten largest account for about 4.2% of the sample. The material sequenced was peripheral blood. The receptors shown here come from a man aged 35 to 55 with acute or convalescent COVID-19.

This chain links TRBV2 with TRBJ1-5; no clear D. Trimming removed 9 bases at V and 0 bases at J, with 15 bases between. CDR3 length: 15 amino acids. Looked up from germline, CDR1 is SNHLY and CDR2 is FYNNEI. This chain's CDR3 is CASHTGANSNQPQHF. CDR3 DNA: TGTGCCAGTCACACGGGAGCAAATAGCAATCAGCCCCAGCATTTT.

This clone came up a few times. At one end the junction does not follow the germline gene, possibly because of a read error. The chain's CDR3 is CASSQTGSRVF. The CDR3 nucleotides read TGTGCCAGCAGCCAAACGGGTTCCCGGGTCTTC. The chain recombines TRBV5-6 with TRBJ1-2; no clear D gene. CDR3 size: 11 residues. Per the germline V gene, CDR1 is SGHDT and CDR2 is YYEEEE.

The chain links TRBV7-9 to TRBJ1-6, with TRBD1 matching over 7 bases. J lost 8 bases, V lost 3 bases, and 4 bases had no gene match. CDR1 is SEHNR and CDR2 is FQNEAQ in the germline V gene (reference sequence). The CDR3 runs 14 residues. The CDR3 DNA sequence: TGTGCCAGCAGCTTGGGACAGACCGATTCACCCCTCCACTTT. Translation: CASSLGQTDSPLHF. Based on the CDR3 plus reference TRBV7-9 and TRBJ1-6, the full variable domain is DTGVSQNPRHKITKRGQNVTFRCDPISEHNRLYWYRQTLGQGPEFLTYFQNEAQLEKSRLLSDRFSAERPKGSFSTLEIQRTEQGDSAMYLCASSLGQTDSPLHFGNGTRLTVT.

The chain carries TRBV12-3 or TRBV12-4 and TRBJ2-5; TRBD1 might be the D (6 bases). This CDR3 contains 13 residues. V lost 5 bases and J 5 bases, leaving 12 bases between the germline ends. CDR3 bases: TGTGCCAGCAGTACCGCAGGGGACGAGACCCAGTACTTC. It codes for CASSTAGDETQYF.

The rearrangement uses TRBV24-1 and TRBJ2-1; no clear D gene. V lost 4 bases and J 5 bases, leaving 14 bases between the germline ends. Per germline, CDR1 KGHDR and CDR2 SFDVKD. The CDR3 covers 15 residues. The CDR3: CATSDPAGPDNEQFF. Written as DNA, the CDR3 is TGTGCCACCAGTGACCCGGCTGGGCCCGACAATGAGCAGTTCTTC.

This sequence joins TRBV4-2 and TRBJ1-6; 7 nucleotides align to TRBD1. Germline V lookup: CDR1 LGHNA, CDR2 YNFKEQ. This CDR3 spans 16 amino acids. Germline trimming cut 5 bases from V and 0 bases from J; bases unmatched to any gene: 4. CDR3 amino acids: CASSRDRSSYNSPLHF. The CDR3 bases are TGTGCCAGCAGCAGGGACAGAAGCTCCTATAATTCACCCCTCCACTTT.

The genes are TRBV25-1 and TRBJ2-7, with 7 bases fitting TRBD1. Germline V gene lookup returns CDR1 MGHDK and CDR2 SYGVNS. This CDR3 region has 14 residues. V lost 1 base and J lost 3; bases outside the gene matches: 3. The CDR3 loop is CASSESTGYYEQYF. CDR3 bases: TGTGCCAGCAGTGAATCGACAGGGTACTACGAGCAGTACTTC.

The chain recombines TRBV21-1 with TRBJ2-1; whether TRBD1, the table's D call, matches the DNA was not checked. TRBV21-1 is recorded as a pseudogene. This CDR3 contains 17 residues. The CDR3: CASSSPLGGQSYNEQFF. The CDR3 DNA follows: TGTGCCAGCAGCAGTCCCCTCGGGGGACAGTCCTACAATGAGCAGTTCTTC.

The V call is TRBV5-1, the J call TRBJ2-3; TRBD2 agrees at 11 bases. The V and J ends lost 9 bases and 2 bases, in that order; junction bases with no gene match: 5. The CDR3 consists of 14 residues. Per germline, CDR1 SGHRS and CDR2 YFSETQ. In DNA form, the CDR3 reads TGCGCCACTAGCGGGGGGCTCGTCACAGATACGCAGTATTTT. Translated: CATSGGLVTDTQYF.

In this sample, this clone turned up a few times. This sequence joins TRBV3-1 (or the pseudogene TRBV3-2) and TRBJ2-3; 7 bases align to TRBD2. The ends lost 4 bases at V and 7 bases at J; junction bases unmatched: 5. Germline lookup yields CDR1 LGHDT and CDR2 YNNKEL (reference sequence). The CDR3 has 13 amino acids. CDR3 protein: CASSPAGENTQYF. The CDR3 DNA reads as TGTGCCAGCAGCCCCGCGGGGGAGAATACGCAGTATTTT.

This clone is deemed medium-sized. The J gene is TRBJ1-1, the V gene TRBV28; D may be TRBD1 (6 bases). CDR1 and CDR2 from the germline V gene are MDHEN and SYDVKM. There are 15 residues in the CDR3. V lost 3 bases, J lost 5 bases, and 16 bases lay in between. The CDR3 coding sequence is TGTGCCAGCAGTTTTCAGGGGAAGTCGCGGACTGAAGCTTTCTTT. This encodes CASSFQGKSRTEAFF.